This T cell receptor (beta chain) was identified in a study of vaccination effects on CD4 cells after COVID-19. Concerning this clone: Its antigen is not known.

Antigen-specific CD4+ T cells were expanded with viral peptide pools in the ViraFEST assay before sequencing. The culture ran for 10 days, and then CD4+ T cells were isolated. Prior SARS-CoV-2 infection was absent in the vaccine recipients, as shown by negative nucleocapsid antibodies. IL-2 medium took the place of half the medium on both days 3 and 7. Study-wide results and limits: After vaccination, at late timepoints, clones induced by infection and by vaccine contracted markedly. Few convalescent patients were studied, and early post-infection samples were lacking.

Only in-frame clones appear in the TCRdb table, and some are missing; sequencing was by immunoSEQ multiplex PCR. The top ten hold 1.5% to 2% of the sample, which has around 83,000 clones, about 70% seen once. The receptor was isolated from a human donor who received a COVID-19 vaccine. The source was CD4+ T cells from PBMCs cultured with HCoV-229E spike peptides, collected before COVID-19 vaccination.

The CDR3 sequence is CASSYSTAYPGAKNIQYF. Here the CDR3 DNA reads TGTGCCAGCAGTTACTCGACTGCTTACCCGGGGGCCAAAAACATTCAGTACTTC. The J gene is TRBJ2-4, the V gene TRBV6-2 or TRBV6-3, with D possibly matching TRBD2 (5 bases). The CDR3 is 18 residues long. Germline assignment: CDR1 MNHEY and CDR2 SVGEGT. The germline V and J ends were trimmed by 0 bases and 1 base, with 16 bases remaining between them.